The 14 T cell receptor beta chains below come from one sample, sequenced in a study of blood T cell repertoires in COVID-19. Measured with immunoSEQ multiplex PCR; TCRdb has only the in-frame clones, and not every one. This table holds about 220,000 clones, approximately 90% found once. The source material was PBMCs or T cells enriched from blood (not recorded which). The receptors here all came from a woman aged 18-29 years in a cohort exposed to, infected with or recovered from COVID-19 (not recorded which).

The chain combines TRBV5-1 with TRBJ2-3; no reliable D call. CDR1 and CDR2 (germline): SGHRS, YFSETQ. The CDR3 extends over 15 amino acids. V was pared by 0 bases and J by 2 bases, with 10 bases between. This CDR3 is CASSLGHPITDTQYF. The CDR3 region has the DNA TGCGCCAGCAGCTTGGGACATCCAATCACAGATACGCAGTATTTT.

The J gene is TRBJ1-1, the V gene TRBV5-1; TRBD1 is a possible D gene (5 bases). CDR3 length: 16 residues. The V gene's germline CDR1 is SGHRS and CDR2 YFSETQ. Deletions cut 2 bases from V and 2 bases from J, with 16 bases between. CDR3 in DNA: TGCGCCAGCAGCTTTTATTGGGGCACAGGTAACACTGAAGCTTTCTTT. Protein: CASSFYWGTGNTEAFF.

This sequence joins TRBV27 and TRBJ2-7, with 8 bases matching TRBD2. Looked up from germline, CDR1 is MNHEY and CDR2 is SMNVEV (reference sequence). CDR3 length: 15 amino acids. The junction had 9 bases not matched to a gene; V was cut back by 5 bases and J by 3 bases. This chain's CDR3 is CASSPLGLAGYEQYF. CDR3 sequence (DNA): TGTGCCAGCAGTCCCCTGGGGCTAGCGGGCTACGAGCAGTACTTC.

The genes are TRBV5-4 and TRBJ1-2; 7 nucleotides line up with TRBD1. CDR3 length equals 17 residues. Trimming at V came to 1 base and at J to 0 bases, leaving 9 bases not matched to a gene. Germline V gene data show CDR1 as SGHNT and CDR2 as YYREEE (reference sequence). CDR3: CASSLQSGQPANYGYTF. The CDR3 DNA reads as TGTGCCAGCAGCTTGCAATCGGGACAGCCAGCTAACTATGGCTACACCTTC.

The CDR3 sequence: CASSPRRDFSGGYTF. CDR3 sequence (DNA): TGTGCCAGCAGCCCAAGGCGGGATTTCAGCGGGGGCTACACCTTC. V is TRBV5-4 and J is TRBJ1-2; D gene ambiguous. The germline gives CDR1 SGHNT, CDR2 YYREEE (reference sequence). This CDR3 spans 15 amino acids. The germline V and J ends were trimmed by 4 bases and 8 bases, with 21 bases remaining between them.

The chain is built from TRBV18 and TRBJ2-5, with 10 bases aligning to TRBD1. V was pared by 3 bases and J by 5 bases, with 6 bases of the junction left unmatched. This CDR3 has 15 amino acids. Germline V CDR1 and CDR2: KGHSH, LQKENI. The CDR3 nucleotides read TGTGCCAGCTCACCTGGACAGGACAGGGGGGAGACCCAGTACTTC. Encoded protein: CASSPGQDRGETQYF.

In this sample, this clone turned up once. The genes are TRBV5-1 and TRBJ2-1, with D tentatively TRBD1 (5 bases). CDR3 length: 15 residues. CDR1 is SGHRS, CDR2 YFSETQ, per germline. V lost 4 bases and J lost 0, with 11 bases in between. The CDR3 here is CASSDQGSSYNEQFF. The CDR3 nucleotides read TGCGCCAGCAGCGACCAGGGCAGCTCCTACAATGAGCAGTTCTTC. Based on the CDR3 plus reference TRBV5-1 and TRBJ2-1, the full variable domain is KAGVTQTPRYLIKTRGQQVTLSCSPISGHRSVSWYQQTPGQGLQFLFEYFSETQRNKGNFPGRFSGRQFSNSRSEMNVSTLELGDSALYLCASSDQGSSYNEQFFGPGTRLTVL.

The V call is TRBV6-1, the J call TRBJ2-7; 7 nucleotides line up with TRBD1. V trimming: 1 base; J trimming: 3 bases; junction bases outside the gene matches: 3. This CDR3 spans 14 amino acids. In germline, CDR1 is MNHNS, CDR2 SASEGT. The DNA for the CDR3 is TGTGCCAGCAGTGAAGGAACAGGGGACTACGAGCAGTACTTC. Encoded protein: CASSEGTGDYEQYF.

The chain links TRBV6-5 to TRBJ1-6; D is unclear. CDR3 size: 14 residues. Trimming stripped 6 bases from V and 7 bases from J, with 13 bases between. Per the germline V gene, CDR1 is MNHEY and CDR2 is SVGAGI. The CDR3 sequence is CASRPDYGNSPLHF. The CDR3 DNA reads as TGTGCCAGCAGACCCGACTACGGGAATTCACCCCTCCACTTT.

The V and J genes are TRBV5-6 and TRBJ2-2; D gene ambiguous. Germline-derived CDR1 and CDR2 are SGHDT and YYEEEE. The V gene lost 5 bases and the J gene lost 1 base, with 12 bases spanning the gap. This CDR3 has 15 residues. CDR3 residues: CASSPLRLNTGELFF. In DNA form, the CDR3 reads TGTGCCAGCAGTCCGTTGCGGTTGAACACCGGGGAGCTGTTTTTT.

This sequence joins TRBV5-6 and TRBJ2-5, with D maybe TRBD2 (5 bases). V was shortened by 0 bases and J by 3 bases, with 15 bases between the two germline ends. Germline V gene sequence: CDR1 SGHDT, CDR2 YYEEEE. This CDR3 has 16 amino acids. CDR3 protein: CASSLVNDVREETQYF. CDR3 nucleotides: TGTGCCAGCAGCTTGGTGAACGACGTGAGGGAAGAGACCCAGTACTTC.

A single count supports this clone. Other DNA sequences in this sample translate to the same CDR3. This chain joins TRBV7-9 and TRBJ1-1, with TRBD1 as a possible D gene (6 bases). V was cut by 0 bases and J by 5 bases, with 10 bases left in between. Germline V gene lookup returns CDR1 SEHNR and CDR2 FQNEAQ (reference sequence). This CDR3 is built from 14 residues. The CDR3 DNA is TGTGCCAGCAGCTTAGCGGGAGGGGGGACTGAAGCTTTCTTT. It codes for CASSLAGGGTEAFF. The entire variable domain, with the rest obtained from reference TRBV7-9 and TRBJ1-1, is as follows: DTGVSQNPRHKITKRGQNVTFRCDPISEHNRLYWYRQTLGQGPEFLTYFQNEAQLEKSRLLSDRFSAERPKGSFSTLEIQRTEQGDSAMYLCASSLAGGGTEAFFGQGTRLTVV.

The chain couples TRBV2 to TRBJ1-1; D uncertain. The CDR3 loop spans 13 amino acids. V was shortened by 8 bases and J by 3 bases, with 13 bases between the two germline ends. From germline, CDR1 is SNHLY and CDR2 FYNNEI. CDR3 sequence: CASPASEDTEAFF. The CDR3 nucleotides are TGTGCCAGCCCCGCTTCGGAGGACACTGAAGCTTTCTTT.

This clone was picked up one time. The chain links TRBV30 to TRBJ2-2; the match to TRBD2 covers 7 bases. CDR3 length: 15 residues. The V gene's germline CDR1 is GTSNPN and CDR2 SVGIG (reference sequence). With 4 bases clipped from V and 7 bases from J, the junction kept 12 bases outside the gene matches. The CDR3 sequence is CAWKRGAGEVGELFF. The CDR3 DNA reads TGTGCCTGGAAACGTGGGGCGGGAGAGGTCGGGGAGCTGTTTTTT.